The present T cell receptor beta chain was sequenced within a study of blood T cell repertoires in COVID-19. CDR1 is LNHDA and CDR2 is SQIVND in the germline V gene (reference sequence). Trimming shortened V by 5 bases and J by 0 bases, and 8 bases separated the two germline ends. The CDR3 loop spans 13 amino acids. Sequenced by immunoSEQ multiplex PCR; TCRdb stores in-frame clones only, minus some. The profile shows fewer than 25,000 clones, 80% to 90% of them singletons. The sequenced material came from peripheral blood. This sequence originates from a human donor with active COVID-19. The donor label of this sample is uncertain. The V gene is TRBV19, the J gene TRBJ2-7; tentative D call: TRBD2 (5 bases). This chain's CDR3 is CASSRTYSYEQYF. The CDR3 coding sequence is TGTGCCAGTAGTCGGACTTACTCCTACGAGCAGTACTTC. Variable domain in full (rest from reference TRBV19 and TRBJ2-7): DGGITQSPKYLFRKEGQNVTLSCEQNLNHDAMYWYRQDPGQGLRLIYYSQIVNDFQKGDIAEGYSVSREKKESFPLTVTSAQKNPTAFYLCASSRTYSYEQYFGPGTRLTVT.